The TCR beta chain described here comes from a study of CD8+CD57+ T cells in acquired aplastic anemia. Study at large: Sorted cells (CD4+ and CD8+) yielded DNA amounts that averaged about 3.1 ug.

Overall study findings and caveats: Patients and controls shared 25 to 30 CD8+ CDR3 sequences, which appeared highly expressed in patients and within their immunodominant clones.

The study profiled TCR beta VDJ and CDR3 using genomic DNA as template. In TCRdb, the reads were re-called with MiXCR into one record per CDR3 protein. The repertoire holds just over 450,000 distinct CDR3 sequences, with about a third as singletons. CD8+CD57+ cell expansion, shown by flow cytometry, had occurred in the patients selected for sequencing. In all patients, the disease was severe acquired aplastic anemia. No therapy was given to patients before blood sampling. With regard to this clonotype: Its specificity is not known.

The V segment lost 1 base and the J segment 7 bases; nucleotides outside the gene matches: 7. From germline, CDR1 is SGHAT and CDR2 FQNNGV. CDR3 length: 16 residues. The chain carries TRBV11-2 and TRBJ2-1; 10 nucleotides match TRBD2. Sequenced material: sorted CD4+, CD8+, or CD8+CD57+ T cells (not recorded which) from PBMCs. The source of this sequence is a human donor with aplastic anemia. CDR3 nucleotides: TGTGCCAGCAGCTTAGCGCCTAGCGGGGGCCAAAATGAGCAGTTCTTC. This codes for CASSLAPSGGQNEQFF.